This T cell receptor (beta chain) is drawn from a study of control samples from healthy donors and cancer patients. Germline CDR1 MNHNY, CDR2 SVGAGI (reference sequence). Trimming stripped 5 bases from V and 8 bases from J, with 12 bases between. The CDR3 totals 12 residues. Profiled with immunoSEQ multiplex PCR; TCRdb holds only in-frame clones, not every one. The table includes around 100,000 clones, around 88% detected once. The TCR sequence derives from a man aged 60-69 years with lung cancer. Sequencing was carried out using PBMCs. The V and J genes are TRBV6-6 and TRBJ1-2, with TRBD1 as a possible D gene (5 bases). This CDR3 is CASSRQNGGYTF. The CDR3 nucleotides read TGTGCCAGCAGTCGACAGAATGGCGGCTACACCTTC.